This entry lists 10 T cell receptor beta chains sequenced from one sample in a study of T cells after yellow fever vaccination. TCRdb itself ran the 5' RACE reads through MiXCR, one entry per CDR3 protein. The sample holds 250,000 to 300,000 distinct CDR3 sequences, around 4.9% seen once. Sequenced here: CD4+ T cells sorted from PBMCs, sampled on the day of the yellow fever booster vaccination. The receptor set was obtained from a man younger than 35 who received the YFV17D yellow fever vaccine.

At least ten counts were recorded for this clonotype. V usage is TRBV7-8 and J usage is TRBJ1-1; 7 bases line up with TRBD1. There are 15 residues in the CDR3. In germline, CDR1 is SGHVS, CDR2 FQNEAQ. The junction had 6 bases not matched to a gene; V was cut back by 5 bases and J by 0 bases. This CDR3 is CASSTRQGVNTEAFF. The CDR3 nucleotides read TGTGCCAGCAGCACTCGACAGGGCGTGAACACTGAAGCTTTCTTT. The full variable domain, with the rest looked up from reference TRBV7-8 and TRBJ1-1, is GAGVSQSPRYKVAKRGQDVALRCDPISGHVSLFWYQQALGQGPEFLTYFQNEAQLDKSGLPSDRFFAERPEGSVSTLKIQRTQQEDSAVYLCASSTRQGVNTEAFFGQGTRLTVV.

This clonotype was seen many times. This chain uses TRBV7-2 with TRBJ2-7; unclear D gene. V was trimmed by 3 bases and J by 5 bases, leaving 11 bases between them. CDR3 size: 13 residues. From germline, CDR1 is SGHTA and CDR2 FQGNSA. As DNA, the CDR3 is TGTGCCAGCAGCTTCTGGCCCGGCCACGAGCAGTACGTC. It is translated as CASSFWPGHEQYV.

This clonotype was observed a handful of times. The chain combines TRBV20-1 with TRBJ2-1; 13 bases are a match to TRBD2. The trim removed 6 bases at V and 2 bases at J, leaving 4 bases unmatched. There are 15 residues in the CDR3. CDR1 DFQATT and CDR2 SNEGSKA come from the germline V gene (reference sequence). CDR3 coding DNA: TGCAGTGCCAGTACTAGCGGGGGGGCCTACAATGAGCAGTTCTTC. Amino acids: CSASTSGGAYNEQFF.

The genes are TRBV6-5 and TRBJ2-7, with TRBD1 matching over 7 bases. Per germline, CDR1 MNHEY and CDR2 SVGAGI. The CDR3 is 15 amino acids. Germline trimming cut 4 bases from V and 3 bases from J; bases unmatched to any gene: 9. The CDR3 loop reads CASSSPGQLHYEQYF. In DNA, the CDR3 is TGTGCCAGCAGTTCCCCGGGACAGCTCCACTACGAGCAGTACTTC.

This chain joins TRBV20-1 and TRBJ1-1; weak D call: TRBD1 (5 bases). The CDR3 length is 14 residues. V was cut by 0 bases and J by 3 bases, with 11 bases left in between. Germline loops: CDR1 DFQATT, CDR2 SNEGSKA (reference sequence). CDR3: CSARERQSHTEAFF. CDR3 in DNA: TGCAGTGCTAGAGAACGACAGTCCCACACTGAAGCTTTCTTT.

The genes are TRBV5-4 and TRBJ1-1; 8 bases agree with TRBD1. The ends lost 3 bases at V and 4 bases at J; junction bases unmatched: 5. CDR1 is SGHNT and CDR2 is YYREEE in the germline V gene (reference sequence). This CDR3 spans 14 amino acids. CDR3 residues: CASSWRQGITEAFF. The CDR3 DNA is TGTGCCAGCAGCTGGAGACAGGGGATCACTGAAGCTTTCTTT.

The chain has TRBV12-3 or TRBV12-4 and TRBJ2-3; 11 bases map to TRBD2. CDR3 length: 15 amino acids. V lost 7 bases to trimming and J lost 1 base; unmatched junction nucleotides: 4. CDR3 DNA: TGTGCCAGCATCGGGACTAGCGGAGGCACAGATACGCAGTATTTT. Translated, it gives CASIGTSGGTDTQYF.

This clonotype came up many times. V is TRBV10-3 and J is TRBJ1-5, with D perhaps TRBD1 (6 bases). This CDR3 has 14 amino acids. The V and J ends lost 4 bases and 1 base respectively, with 8 bases between them. Looked up from germline, CDR1 is ENHRY and CDR2 is SYGVKD. The CDR3 sequence is CAISGGQSNQPQHF. The DNA of the CDR3 is TGTGCCATCAGTGGCGGACAGAGCAATCAGCCCCAGCATTTT.

This chain joins TRBV4-3 and TRBJ2-1; TRBD1 aligns across 8 bases. This CDR3 region has 16 residues. With V trimmed by 5 bases and J by 4 bases, 10 bases remained unmatched. The germline V gene encodes CDR1 LGHNA and CDR2 YSLEER. CDR3 protein: CASSTRGQAAYNEQFF. CDR3 in DNA: TGCGCCAGCAGCACTCGGGGACAGGCCGCTTACAATGAGCAGTTCTTC.

This clonotype has a handful of counts. DNA for the CDR3: TGTGCCAGCCGAGGGACTAGCCCCAATGAGCAGTTCTTC. Protein sequence: CASRGTSPNEQFF. The J gene is TRBJ2-1, the V gene TRBV6-5; 9 positions match TRBD2. CDR1 and CDR2 from the germline V gene are MNHEY and SVGAGI. The length of the CDR3 is 13 residues. V dropped 8 bases and J dropped 6; count of bases not matched to a gene: 5.